This T cell receptor beta chain emerged from a study of cytomegalovirus exposure and HLA in healthy donors. Study-wide points: A later analysis found TCR association rates differed by HLA locus, highest for DRB1 and lowest for HLA-C.

Note on this clone: Its antigen is not identified.

In the PCR, 60 Vbeta and 13 Jbeta primers were used. Measured with immunoSEQ multiplex PCR; TCRdb has only the in-frame clones, and not every one. Here the sample spans some 150,000 clones, about 72% being singletons. Germline CDR1 is MRHNA and CDR2 is SNTAGT. With V trimmed by 0 bases and J by 4 bases, 7 bases remained unmatched. The CDR3 spans 17 residues. The sample was PBMCs. The clonotype was recovered from a man between 40 and 49 years old in good health and CMV-seronegative. V and J are TRBV6-4 and TRBJ2-1; 9 nucleotides match TRBD2. Here the CDR3 reads CASSDSGREGPYNEQFF. The DNA of the CDR3 is TGTGCCAGCAGTGACTCAGGGCGGGAGGGCCCATACAATGAGCAGTTCTTC.